This paragraph reports one T cell receptor beta chain. The antigen is unknown. Sequencing was performed with immunoSEQ multiplex PCR; in TCRdb, only in-frame clones are kept and a portion is missing. The table records more than 5,500 clones, approximately 75% of them present only once. This sample was included in a study of T cell repertoires in ileal Crohn's disease. Study overall: 30% to 40% were active smokers at surgery; median disease duration was around 7.9 years. About half of patients got postoperative therapy: ten or so thiopurines, around 19 anti-TNF. All patients had surgery for stricturing (around 61%) or penetrating (around 39%) disease.

The CDR3 is 15 amino acids. From germline, CDR1 is LGHNT and CDR2 FRNRAP. V lost 5 bases and J 0 bases, leaving 10 bases between the germline ends. Points from the study as a whole: All patients with clonality above 26.8% had endoscopic recurrence.

The rearrangement uses TRBV12-5 and TRBJ2-2; D remains ambiguous. Sequenced material: ileal tissue. The sequence was collected from an adult with Crohn's disease. In DNA form, the CDR3 reads TGTGCTAGTGGTGCCAGGCTACCGAACACCGGGGAGCTGTTTTTT. Translating it yields CASGARLPNTGELFF.